A selection of T cell receptor beta chains follows, all from one sample in a study of OX40 agonist ivuxolimab in advanced cancers. This table comes from immunoSEQ multiplex PCR, and its TCRdb copy is limited to in-frame clones, with some not included. The sample yields around 74,000 clones, about 90% seen once. This material consisted of CD4+ or CD8+ T cells sorted from blood, taken in a trial of the OX40 agonist ivuxolimab. Receptors originate from an adult with an advanced solid tumor such as melanoma, head and neck, liver or kidney cancer. Both conserved end residues are part of each CDR3. D genes are given only for firm matches. Clone size is stated in some rows and not others, as once, few, many or a class when expanded.

d_gene: TRBD1
v_gene: TRBV5-1
j_gene: TRBJ1-6
abundance: -
CDR3aa: CASSSSAAAGGSYSPLHF
CDR3nt: TGCGCCAGCAGCTCCAGCGCCGCGGCAGGGGGCTCATATTCACCCCTCCACTTT

d_gene: -
v_gene: TRBV10-3
j_gene: TRBJ2-7
abundance: -
CDR3aa: CAISIRDPSFEQYF
CDR3nt: TGTGCCATCAGTATCCGGGACCCTTCCTTTGAGCAGTACTTC

d_gene: TRBD1
v_gene: TRBV19
j_gene: TRBJ2-7
abundance: -
CDR3aa: CASTADRTYEQYF
CDR3nt: TGTGCCAGTACCGCGGACAGGACCTACGAGCAGTACTTC

d_gene: TRBD2
v_gene: TRBV6-1
j_gene: TRBJ2-7
abundance: -
CDR3aa: CASSDRLAGATEYF
CDR3nt: TGTGCCAGCAGTGACAGACTAGCGGGGGCTACGGAGTACTTC

d_gene: -
v_gene: TRBV28
j_gene: TRBJ1-3
abundance: -
CDR3aa: CASSSTGLSGNTIYF
CDR3nt: TGTGCCAGCAGTTCTACAGGGTTGTCTGGAAACACCATATATTTT

d_gene: TRBD1
v_gene: TRBV27
j_gene: TRBJ2-3
abundance: once
CDR3aa: CASSLGTGVADTQYF
CDR3nt: TGTGCCAGCAGTTTAGGGACAGGGGTAGCAGATACGCAGTATTTT

d_gene: -
v_gene: TRBV27
j_gene: TRBJ1-2
abundance: -
CDR3aa: CASSLDRYGYTF
CDR3nt: TGTGCCAGCAGTTTAGACCGCTATGGCTACACCTTC

d_gene: -
v_gene: TRBV29-1
j_gene: TRBJ2-6
abundance: -
CDR3aa: CSVESKYSGANVLTF
CDR3nt: TGCAGCGTCGAGAGCAAGTACTCTGGGGCCAACGTCCTGACTTTC

d_gene: -
v_gene: TRBV29-1
j_gene: TRBJ1-4
abundance: -
CDR3aa: CSVRGRAHEKLFF
CDR3nt: TGCAGCGTTCGAGGTAGGGCTCATGAAAAACTGTTTTTT

d_gene: TRBD2
v_gene: TRBV5-1
j_gene: TRBJ2-1
abundance: -
CDR3aa: CASTTGTSGIREQFF
CDR3nt: TGCGCCAGCACTACCGGGACTAGCGGGATTCGTGAGCAGTTCTTC

d_gene: -
v_gene: TRBV2
j_gene: TRBJ2-7
abundance: -
CDR3aa: CASSGSSYEQYF
CDR3nt: TGTGCCAGCTCGGGCAGCTCCTACGAGCAGTACTTC

d_gene: -
v_gene: TRBV4-2
j_gene: TRBJ2-7
abundance: -
CDR3aa: CASSQEGGAYEQYF
CDR3nt: TGTGCCAGCAGCCAAGAAGGAGGCGCCTACGAGCAGTACTTC

d_gene: -
v_gene: TRBV5-5
j_gene: TRBJ1-1
abundance: once
CDR3aa: CASSAGSEAFF
CDR3nt: TGTGCCAGCAGCGCGGGGTCTGAAGCTTTCTTT

d_gene: TRBD1
v_gene: TRBV12-5
j_gene: TRBJ1-2
abundance: -
CDR3aa: CASGLVGGDGYTF
CDR3nt: TGTGCTAGTGGTTTGGTAGGGGGCGATGGCTACACCTTC

d_gene: -
v_gene: TRBV5-1
j_gene: TRBJ1-1
abundance: -
CDR3aa: CASSLEAAGTEAFF
CDR3nt: TGCGCCAGCAGCTTGGAGGCAGCTGGCACTGAAGCTTTCTTT

d_gene: -
v_gene: TRBV15
j_gene: TRBJ2-1
abundance: -
CDR3aa: CATRDFRSYNEQFF
CDR3nt: TGTGCCACCAGGGACTTCCGCTCCTACAATGAGCAGTTCTTC

d_gene: -
v_gene: TRBV9
j_gene: TRBJ2-6
abundance: -
CDR3aa: CASSANAGRAPSGANVLTF
CDR3nt: TGTGCCAGCAGCGCAAACGCGGGACGGGCCCCCTCTGGGGCCAACGTCCTGACTTTC

d_gene: -
v_gene: TRBV11-1
j_gene: TRBJ2-2
abundance: -
CDR3aa: CASSHTRELFF
CDR3nt: TGTGCCAGCAGCCATACTAGGGAGCTGTTTTTT

d_gene: TRBD1
v_gene: TRBV30
j_gene: TRBJ2-7
abundance: -
CDR3aa: CAWSRTGYEQYF
CDR3nt: TGTGCCTGGAGTAGGACAGGGTACGAGCAGTACTTC

d_gene: TRBD1
v_gene: TRBV5-6
j_gene: TRBJ2-3
abundance: -
CDR3aa: CASSAPGTGVTDTQYF
CDR3nt: TGTGCCAGCAGCGCCCCTGGGACAGGCGTCACAGATACGCAGTATTTT

d_gene: TRBD2
v_gene: TRBV29-1
j_gene: TRBJ2-3
abundance: once
CDR3aa: CSVGRGGRYSDTQYF
CDR3nt: TGCAGCGTGGGTCGGGGCGGGAGATATTCGGATACGCAGTATTTT

d_gene: TRBD2
v_gene: TRBV29-1
j_gene: TRBJ2-5
abundance: -
CDR3aa: CSAREGEGTQYF
CDR3nt: TGCAGCGCTCGCGAAGGGGAGGGGACCCAGTACTTC

d_gene: TRBD2
v_gene: TRBV4-3
j_gene: TRBJ2-3
abundance: -
CDR3aa: CASSQDAASGRADTQYF
CDR3nt: TGCGCCAGCAGCCAAGATGCGGCTAGCGGGAGGGCAGATACGCAGTATTTT

d_gene: -
v_gene: TRBV7-2
j_gene: TRBJ2-2
abundance: -
CDR3aa: CASSSGPIYTGELFF
CDR3nt: TGTGCCAGCAGCTCGGGCCCGATCTACACCGGGGAGCTGTTTTTT

d_gene: TRBD1
v_gene: TRBV7-2
j_gene: TRBJ1-1
abundance: -
CDR3aa: CASRETGGASRSVAFF
CDR3nt: TGTGCCAGCAGGGAGACAGGGGGTGCCTCGAGGTCCGTAGCTTTCTTT

d_gene: -
v_gene: TRBV9
j_gene: TRBJ2-2
abundance: few
CDR3aa: CASSVGRVGAGELFF
CDR3nt: TGTGCCAGCAGCGTGGGAAGGGTTGGAGCCGGGGAGCTGTTTTTT

d_gene: -
v_gene: TRBV11-3
j_gene: TRBJ1-2
abundance: -
CDR3aa: CASSRDRRAGYTF
CDR3nt: TGTGCCAGCAGTCGTGACAGGAGGGCTGGCTACACCTTC

d_gene: -
v_gene: TRBV9
j_gene: TRBJ1-1
abundance: -
CDR3aa: CASSPREGGEAFF
CDR3nt: TGTGCCAGCAGCCCCAGGGAGGGGGGAGAAGCTTTCTTT

d_gene: TRBD2
v_gene: TRBV5-6
j_gene: TRBJ2-2
abundance: -
CDR3aa: CASSLAFFGRTNTGELFF
CDR3nt: TGTGCCAGCAGCTTGGCGTTTTTCGGGAGGACGAACACCGGGGAGCTGTTTTTT

d_gene: TRBD2
v_gene: TRBV29-1
j_gene: TRBJ2-3
abundance: -
CDR3aa: CSVKGTSGSWFSDTQYF
CDR3nt: TGCAGCGTGAAAGGGACTAGCGGGTCCTGGTTCTCAGATACGCAGTATTTT

d_gene: -
v_gene: TRBV30
j_gene: TRBJ2-5
abundance: -
CDR3aa: CASQRVQTQYF
CDR3nt: TGTGCCTCGCAGCGGGTCCAGACCCAGTACTTC

d_gene: -
v_gene: TRBV30
j_gene: TRBJ1-2
abundance: few
CDR3aa: CAWSRVQNHYGYTF
CDR3nt: TGTGCCTGGAGCAGGGTACAGAACCACTATGGCTACACCTTC

d_gene: -
v_gene: TRBV13
j_gene: TRBJ2-3
abundance: -
CDR3aa: CASSFLGVSGISTDTQYF
CDR3nt: TGTGCCAGCAGCTTTTTAGGAGTGTCGGGGATTAGCACAGATACGCAGTATTTT

d_gene: TRBD2
v_gene: TRBV4-3
j_gene: TRBJ2-7
abundance: once
CDR3aa: CASSQELADTYEQYF
CDR3nt: TGCGCCAGCAGCCAGGAGCTAGCGGATACCTACGAGCAGTACTTC

d_gene: -
v_gene: TRBV7-2
j_gene: TRBJ2-5
abundance: -
CDR3aa: CASSLDGSSLETQYF
CDR3nt: TGTGCCAGCAGCTTAGACGGGAGTAGTTTGGAGACCCAGTACTTC

d_gene: -
v_gene: TRBV27
j_gene: TRBJ2-1
abundance: once
CDR3aa: CASGDGATYNEQFF
CDR3nt: TGTGCCAGCGGGGACGGGGCAACCTACAATGAGCAGTTCTTC

d_gene: -
v_gene: TRBV10-3
j_gene: TRBJ1-1
abundance: -
CDR3aa: CASRGPNTEAFF
CDR3nt: TGTGCCTCCAGGGGACCGAACACTGAAGCTTTCTTT

d_gene: -
v_gene: TRBV7-2
j_gene: TRBJ1-2
abundance: -
CDR3aa: CASSLASYGYTF
CDR3nt: TGTGCCAGCAGCCTTGCCTCCTATGGCTACACCTTC

d_gene: -
v_gene: TRBV20-1
j_gene: TRBJ1-2
abundance: -
CDR3aa: CSALDGYGYTF
CDR3nt: TGCAGTGCTCTAGACGGCTATGGCTACACCTTC

d_gene: TRBD2
v_gene: TRBV7-7
j_gene: TRBJ2-5
abundance: -
CDR3aa: CASSASGSHQETQYF
CDR3nt: TGTGCTAGCAGCGCCAGCGGGAGTCATCAAGAGACCCAGTACTTC

d_gene: -
v_gene: TRBV27
j_gene: TRBJ1-1
abundance: few
CDR3aa: CASSGTMNTEAFF
CDR3nt: TGTGCCAGCAGTGGAACGATGAACACTGAAGCTTTCTTT

d_gene: -
v_gene: TRBV6-5
j_gene: TRBJ2-1
abundance: -
CDR3aa: CASSYSNRVMSNEQFF
CDR3nt: TGTGCCAGCAGTTACTCGAACAGAGTTATGTCAAATGAGCAGTTCTTC

d_gene: -
v_gene: TRBV27
j_gene: TRBJ2-7
abundance: -
CDR3aa: CASRTKSGLNSYEQYF
CDR3nt: TGTGCCAGCAGGACAAAATCGGGACTCAACTCCTACGAGCAGTACTTC

d_gene: -
v_gene: TRBV19
j_gene: TRBJ1-2
abundance: -
CDR3aa: CASSIVGGGYTF
CDR3nt: TGTGCCAGTAGTATAGTTGGTGGTGGCTACACCTTC

d_gene: -
v_gene: TRBV18
j_gene: TRBJ1-4
abundance: once
CDR3aa: CASSQSVLGNGKLFF
CDR3nt: TGTGCCAGCTCCCAAAGTGTTTTAGGAAATGGAAAACTGTTTTTT

d_gene: TRBD1
v_gene: TRBV11-3
j_gene: TRBJ2-2
abundance: -
CDR3aa: CASSPAGTGGVGELFF
CDR3nt: TGTGCCAGCAGCCCGGCCGGGACAGGGGGCGTTGGGGAGCTGTTTTTT

d_gene: -
v_gene: TRBV2
j_gene: TRBJ2-2
abundance: once
CDR3aa: CASSRDRMNTGELFF
CDR3nt: TGTGCCAGCAGCCGCGACAGGATGAACACCGGGGAGCTGTTTTTT

d_gene: -
v_gene: TRBV5-1
j_gene: TRBJ1-1
abundance: -
CDR3aa: CASSLSEGRTEAFF
CDR3nt: TGCGCCAGCAGCTTGTCTGAGGGCAGGACTGAAGCTTTCTTT

d_gene: -
v_gene: TRBV10-3
j_gene: TRBJ2-7
abundance: -
CDR3aa: CASRSLAYEQYF
CDR3nt: TGTGCCTCCCGATCCTTGGCCTACGAGCAGTACTTC

d_gene: -
v_gene: TRBV6-5
j_gene: TRBJ1-2
abundance: -
CDR3aa: CASSRGGTYGYTF
CDR3nt: TGTGCCAGCAGCCGGGGGGGGACCTATGGCTACACCTTC

d_gene: -
v_gene: TRBV4-1
j_gene: TRBJ2-7
abundance: -
CDR3aa: CASSQDLTRPDRDEQYF
CDR3nt: TGCGCCAGCAGCCAAGATCTGACACGGCCGGATAGAGACGAGCAGTACTTC

d_gene: TRBD1
v_gene: TRBV5-1
j_gene: TRBJ1-2
abundance: -
CDR3aa: CASSLGDREYGYTF
CDR3nt: TGCGCCAGCAGCTTGGGGGACAGGGAGTATGGCTACACCTTC

d_gene: -
v_gene: TRBV7-3
j_gene: TRBJ2-1
abundance: -
CDR3aa: CASSLRWDPDNEQFF
CDR3nt: TGTGCCAGCAGCTTAAGATGGGACCCTGACAATGAGCAGTTCTTC

d_gene: -
v_gene: TRBV2
j_gene: TRBJ2-4
abundance: -
CDR3aa: CASSEIRAGGNIQYF
CDR3nt: TGTGCCAGCAGTGAAATCAGGGCGGGCGGGAACATTCAGTACTTC

d_gene: -
v_gene: TRBV27
j_gene: TRBJ2-1
abundance: -
CDR3aa: CASRSPIRDIHNEQFF
CDR3nt: TGTGCCAGCAGGTCCCCCATCCGGGACATCCACAATGAGCAGTTCTTC

d_gene: -
v_gene: TRBV29-1
j_gene: TRBJ2-3
abundance: -
CDR3aa: CSVGSRTVSTDTQYF
CDR3nt: TGCAGCGTTGGCAGTAGGACAGTAAGCACAGATACGCAGTATTTT

d_gene: -
v_gene: TRBV30
j_gene: TRBJ2-1
abundance: -
CDR3aa: CAWSVGGNGKNEQFF
CDR3nt: TGTGCCTGGAGTGTCGGCGGGAATGGAAAAAATGAGCAGTTCTTC

d_gene: -
v_gene: TRBV30
j_gene: TRBJ2-2
abundance: -
CDR3aa: CAWSPRDSELFF
CDR3nt: TGTGCCTGGAGCCCACGGGACTCGGAGCTGTTTTTT